The source of this TCR beta chain is a study of T cells in Graves' hyperthyroidism and ophthalmopathy (dated by TCRdb to between 2018 and 2020). With respect to the entire study: Peripheral blood samples were taken at the time of initial diagnosis, prior to any treatment. A discovery cohort of about 95 patients, 43 with Graves' ophthalmopathy and over 55 with stable Graves' hyperthyroidism, was used to find distinguishing TCR V-J signatures. Prospective prediction of ophthalmopathy was tested in an independent validation cohort consisting of 18 hyperthyroidism patients and some 15 patients who later progressed to ophthalmopathy. The approximately 100 discovery patients were divided at random into training and test sets in a 7:3 ratio. In more than 5 Graves' hyperthyroidism patients, the study also compared T-cell repertoires from thyroid tissue with T-cell repertoires from blood. After blood sampling, hyperthyroidism patients were treated with methimazole at a starting dose of 30 mg daily, and ophthalmopathy patients were treated with high-dose intravenous methylprednisolone. The paper describes TCR Vbeta CDR3 sequencing of around 140 peripheral blood samples, made up of 43 ophthalmopathy patients, 70 to 75 hyperthyroidism patients and 17 progressor patients.

Unmatched junction bases come to 7, with V trimmed by 2 bases and J by 4 bases. The germline V gene sets CDR1 to MNHNS and CDR2 to SASEGT. The CDR3, cysteine through phenylalanine, is 16 amino acids long. This entry keeps only the CDR3 DNA: 48 bases, framed from base 1. Ophthalmopathy patients had moderately to severely active disease, with a Clinical Activity Score of 3 or more, a NOSPECS grade of 4 or more, and a disease duration of less than 3 months. Exclusion was applied to patients with uncontrolled infections, other autoimmune diseases, pregnancy or lactation. Diagnoses were based on clinical symptoms, serum thyroxine and TRAb, thyroid ultrasound and orbital computed tomography. PBMCs were isolated from approximately 10 ml of fresh peripheral blood by Ficoll-Paque density gradient centrifugation. Trizol reagent was used to extract total RNA, and RNA quality was then checked on an Agilent 2100 Bioanalyzer.

Amplification of TCR beta CDR3 regions was carried out from RNA transcripts. For the first round of RT-PCR on the TCR CDR3, the HTBI primer set was used together with the Qiagen OneStep RT-PCR kit. Libraries were constructed in a second round of multiplex PCR, after which size selection and purification were performed. Paired-end sequencing of the libraries was performed with 100 bp reads on an Illumina HiSeq2000. Per the source publication's procedure: Raw data were processed with SOAPnuke, discarding reads with adapters, uncalled bases, mean Phred below 15, or no exact constant-primer or identifier match. High-quality paired reads were merged with COPE v1.2.5, and unique nucleotide sequences were defined as clonotypes. Clonotypes were aligned to IMGT TRBV, TRBD and TRBJ reference segments using MiTCR v1.1. Only V-J combinations with frequency above 0.0001, covering about 99% of repertoires, were analysed. The TCS score was defined as F50 (clonal expansion) divided by E x V (chaos), with BLOSUM62-based TCRdist calculated between CDR3 peptides within each V-J. Welch's t-statistics and random forest reduced roughly 500 V-J features to around 14, which were used in a naive Bayes classifier (R e1071). The public reads were quality trimmed at Q25 with fastp and then assembled into clones with MiXCR by TCRdb, keeping productive beta chains. Rows with one shared CDR3 protein collapse into an entry with the most common genes and DNA. These V and J calls derive from TCRdb rather than the authors' analysis. This sample has a few hundred thousand distinct CDR3 sequences in its table, and roughly 15% of those were observed once. About 19% of the sample is taken by the ten largest.

Results and caveats for the whole study, not just this receptor: In validation, the model predicted progression to ophthalmopathy a median of 6.5 months before onset, with roughly 68% sensitivity and just under 75% specificity. No statistical method was used to set the sample size in advance, and investigators knew the group allocation. Most expanded thyroid clonotypes (frequency above 0.001) were also found in blood, which suggests that blood repertoires may mirror thyroid immune responses. A model built on a 13 V-J signature distinguished ophthalmopathy from stable hyperthyroidism, reaching approximately 89% sensitivity and 81.08% specificity in cross-validation and 80%/75% in testing.

Note on this clonotype: It lacks a known antigen. Base-call qualities are not available, and no considerably larger clone is one nucleotide away.

Sequenced: blood. The chain employs TRBV6-1 and TRBJ2-3, with TRBD2 matching 9 junction bases. The clonotype was recovered from a woman younger than 45 with Graves' ophthalmopathy. The CDR3 loop reads CASSELSGGGADTQYF. The nucleotide sequence reads as follows: TGTGCCAGCAGTGAATTAAGTGGCGGGGGGGCAGATACGCAGTATTTT.